A single sample is the source of the 10 T cell receptor beta chains below, sequenced in a study of control samples from healthy donors and cancer patients. Assay: immunoSEQ multiplex PCR; the TCRdb copy retains only in-frame clones and omits some. The table shows around 80,000 clones, with about 88% occurring only once. Sequenced material: blood. These receptors originate from a woman between 45 and 65 years old in good health.

This chain links TRBV29-1 with TRBJ1-1, with a possible D match to TRBD1 (6 bases). The V gene lost 4 bases and the J gene lost 4 bases, with 13 bases spanning the gap. CDR3 length: 13 residues. Germline CDR1 reads SQVTM; CDR2 reads ANQGSEA. DNA for the CDR3: TGCAGCGTTGTCAGGGGATTGGGCACTGAAGCTTTCTTT. This codes for CSVVRGLGTEAFF.

V is TRBV3-1 (or the pseudogene TRBV3-2) and J is TRBJ2-3; a weak D match, TRBD2 (5 bases). This CDR3 region has 13 residues. CDR1 is LGHDT, CDR2 YNNKEL, per germline (reference sequence). V lost 5 bases and J 6 bases, leaving 12 bases between the germline ends. Here the CDR3 DNA reads TGTGCCAGCAGCTACGAACTAGAGGATACGCAGTATTTT. Its protein is CASSYELEDTQYF.

This clone was observed a handful of times. The V gene is TRBV6-6, the J gene TRBJ1-5; 10 positions agree with TRBD1. Germline trimming cut 2 bases from V and 4 bases from J; bases unmatched to any gene: 2. CDR3 length: 15 residues. In germline, CDR1 is MNHNY, CDR2 SVGAGI (reference sequence). The CDR3 spells CASSYDRGLNQPQHF. The CDR3 region has the DNA TGTGCCAGCAGTTACGACAGGGGGCTTAATCAGCCCCAGCATTTT.

The chain has TRBV19 and TRBJ2-2, with TRBD2 matching over 7 bases. The V segment lost 7 bases and the J segment 0 bases; nucleotides outside the gene matches: 11. This CDR3 has 17 residues. CDR1 LNHDA and CDR2 SQIVND come from the germline V gene (reference sequence). The CDR3 DNA reads as TGTGCCAGTACTAGGTCTGGGAGGGCACCGAACACCGGGGAGCTGTTTTTT. Translating gives CASTRSGRAPNTGELFF.

The V and J genes are TRBV9 and TRBJ2-3; 10 positions agree with TRBD2. The CDR3 has 15 amino acids. Germline CDR1 reads SGDLS; CDR2 reads YYNGEE. J gave up 7 bases and V 1 base, and 6 bases lay outside the gene matches. The CDR3 DNA sequence: TGTGCCAGCAGCGTAAGGGCTAGCGGGGGAAATACGCAGTATTTT. This codes for CASSVRASGGNTQYF.

This chain joins TRBV6-5 and TRBJ1-2, with D possibly TRBD1 on 5 matching bases. V gave up 7 bases and J gave up 3 bases, with 12 bases separating them. Germline V gene lookup returns CDR1 MNHEY and CDR2 SVGAGI. The CDR3 covers 13 residues. CDR3 nucleotides: TGTGCCAGCAACGGAGACAGAGACTATGGCTACACCTTC. Its protein product is CASNGDRDYGYTF.

The V call is TRBV5-1, the J call TRBJ1-4, with 7 bases aligning to TRBD1. Germline lookup yields CDR1 SGHRS and CDR2 YFSETQ. Trimming at V came to 2 bases and at J to 8 bases, leaving 12 bases not matched to a gene. The CDR3 length is 16 residues. The CDR3 spells CASSLTGGGAGEKLFF. As DNA, the CDR3 is TGCGCCAGCAGCTTAACGGGAGGGGGCGCGGGGGAAAAACTGTTTTTT.

Details on this clone: Relative to the germline gene, one junction end is altered; a read error may explain this. The chain has TRBV2 and TRBJ1-2; TRBD1 aligns across 10 bases. The germline CDR1 and CDR2 sequences are SNHLY and FYNNEI. This CDR3 has 10 residues. The CDR3 nucleotides are TGTGCCAGCAGTCGACAGGGGGCAAACTTC. This encodes CASSRQGANF. The full variable domain, completed using reference TRBV2 and TRBJ1-2, is EPEVTQTPSHQVTQMGQEVILRCVPISNHLYFYWYRQILGQKVEFLVSFYNNEISEKSEIFDDQFSVERPDGSNFTLKIRSTKLEDSAMYFCASSRQGANFGSGTRLTVV.

This sequence joins TRBV25-1 and TRBJ1-5; 8 bases agree with TRBD1. CDR3 size: 16 residues. Germline trimming cut 4 bases from V and 5 bases from J; bases unmatched to any gene: 10. The germline V gene encodes CDR1 MGHDK and CDR2 SYGVNS. CDR3 nucleotide sequence: TGTGCCAGCAGTGGTCCCCAGGACAGGGAGGATCAGCCCCAGCATTTT. Translation gives CASSGPQDREDQPQHF.

The CDR3 sequence is CASRPLGQGSTGELFF. CDR3 bases: TGTGCCAGTAGACCATTAGGACAGGGTAGCACCGGGGAGCTGTTTTTT. The J gene is TRBJ2-2, the V gene TRBV19, with 8 bases lining up with TRBD1. The germline V gene encodes CDR1 LNHDA and CDR2 SQIVND (reference sequence). V was clipped by 6 bases and J by 4 bases; unmatched bases: 10. This CDR3 is 16 amino acids long.